These 6 T cell receptor beta chains came from one sample sequenced in a study of identical twins. Via MiXCR, TCRdb re-called the 5' RACE reads, giving one row per CDR3 protein. The table includes 1.5 million to 2 million distinct CDR3 sequences, about 30% detected once. The source material was cord blood. These receptor sequences come from a newborn girl in good health.

This clonotype was recorded once. The chain recombines TRBV5-1 with TRBJ2-7; D possibly corresponds to TRBD2 (6 bases). The CDR3 has 14 amino acids. Germline-derived CDR1 and CDR2 are SGHRS and YFSETQ. V dropped 5 bases and J dropped 2 bases, with 14 bases sitting between them. The CDR3 spells CASSRGTSPYEQYF. For the CDR3, the DNA is TGCGCCAGCAGTCGCGGGACGAGCCCCTACGAGCAGTACTTC.

The chain is built from TRBV25-1 and TRBJ1-3; D perhaps matches TRBD1 (6 bases). V lost 2 bases and J lost 0, with 14 bases in between. The CDR3 is 17 amino acids. Germline CDR1 is MGHDK and CDR2 is SYGVNS. The CDR3 DNA is TGTGCCAGCAGTGAAATTGGGACATCCAACTCTGGAAACACCATATATTTT. Amino acid sequence: CASSEIGTSNSGNTIYF.

The chain employs TRBV5-1 and TRBJ2-1, with 12 bases fitting TRBD2. The CDR3 totals 16 residues. The J segment lost 6 bases and the V segment lost 4 bases, leaving 8 bases of the junction unmatched. Germline loops: CDR1 SGHRS, CDR2 YFSETQ. CDR3 in DNA: TGCGCCAGCAGCCCACGGCCGGGACTAGCGGGCAATGAGCAGTTCTTC. This encodes CASSPRPGLAGNEQFF.

This clonotype appeared a few times. The chain links TRBV12-3 or TRBV12-4 to TRBJ2-7; TRBD1 might be the D (6 bases). V was shortened by 4 bases and J by 0 bases, with 13 bases between the two germline ends. The CDR3 runs to 15 residues. The DNA for the CDR3 is TGTGCCAGCAGTTCCCCTTCAGGGGTCTCCTACGAGCAGTACTTC. Translating gives CASSSPSGVSYEQYF.

This clonotype was observed many times. The chain employs TRBV12-3 or TRBV12-4 and TRBJ2-7, with unresolved D. V was shortened by 5 bases and J by 2 bases, with 13 bases between the two germline ends. This CDR3 region has 14 residues. CDR3 residues: CASSPGRVTYEQYF. The CDR3 DNA reads TGTGCCAGCAGTCCAGGACGGGTTACCTACGAGCAGTACTTC.

This clonotype was seen a few times. This chain uses TRBV27 with TRBJ2-1; 10 nucleotides agree with TRBD2. J was trimmed by 7 bases and V by 7 bases; bases with no gene match: 7. In germline, CDR1 is MNHEY, CDR2 SMNVEV (reference sequence). The length of the CDR3 is 14 residues. CDR3 protein: CASTSSGSLNEQFF. DNA for the CDR3: TGTGCCAGCACTTCTAGCGGGAGTCTGAATGAGCAGTTCTTC.